This T cell receptor beta chain is drawn from a study of T cell responses to AZD1222 COVID-19 vaccine. Study-level results: There were mostly white British donors and more females than males, and clonal diversity was possibly underestimated. At study baseline, merely roughly 6 AZD1222 recipients were seropositive.

TCRdb's copy holds only in-frame clones and misses some; the assay was immunoSEQ multiplex PCR. The profile covers about 56,000 clones, with 70% to 90% appearing a single time and about 7.1% taken by the ten largest. V was shortened by 0 bases and J by 1 base, with 15 bases between the two germline ends. In germline, CDR1 is SGHRS, CDR2 YFSETQ. The CDR3 has 17 residues. In regard to this clone: Its target is unknown.

This specimen consisted of peripheral blood, obtained 28 days after the second AZD1222 dose. The TCR comes from an adult who received the AZD1222 COVID-19 vaccine. V and J are TRBV5-1 and TRBJ2-3; D is possibly TRBD1 or TRBD2 (6 bases each). CDR3 sequence: CASSLATGGLGTDTQYF. The CDR3 DNA is TGCGCCAGCAGCTTGGCCACCGGGGGCCTCGGCACAGATACGCAGTATTTT. The complete variable domain, with remaining parts taken from reference TRBV5-1 and TRBJ2-3, reads KAGVTQTPRYLIKTRGQQVTLSCSPISGHRSVSWYQQTPGQGLQFLFEYFSETQRNKGNFPGRFSGRQFSNSRSEMNVSTLELGDSALYLCASSLATGGLGTDTQYFGPGTRLTVL.